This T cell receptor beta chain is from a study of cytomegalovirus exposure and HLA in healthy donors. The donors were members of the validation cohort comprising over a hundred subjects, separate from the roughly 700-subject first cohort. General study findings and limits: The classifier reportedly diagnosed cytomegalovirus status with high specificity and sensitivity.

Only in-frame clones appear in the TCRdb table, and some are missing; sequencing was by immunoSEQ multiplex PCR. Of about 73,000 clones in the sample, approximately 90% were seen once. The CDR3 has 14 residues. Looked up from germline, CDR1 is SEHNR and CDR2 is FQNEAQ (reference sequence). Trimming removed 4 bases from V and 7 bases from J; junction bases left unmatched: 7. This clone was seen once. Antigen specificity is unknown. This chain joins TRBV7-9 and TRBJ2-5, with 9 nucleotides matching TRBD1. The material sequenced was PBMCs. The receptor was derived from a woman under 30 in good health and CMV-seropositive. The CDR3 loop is CASSSSPGQGTQYF. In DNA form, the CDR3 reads TGTGCCAGCAGCTCCTCCCCGGGACAGGGGACCCAGTACTTC.